This is a list of T cell receptor beta chains from one sample in a study of OX40 agonist ivuxolimab in advanced cancers. The protocol was immunoSEQ multiplex PCR, while the TCRdb copy is restricted to in-frame clones and leaves out a portion. Among about 43,000 clones listed, about 87% were seen once. The starting material was CD4+ or CD8+ T cells sorted from blood, obtained in a trial of the OX40 agonist ivuxolimab. These receptors all come from an adult with an advanced solid tumor such as melanoma, head and neck, liver or kidney cancer. Each CDR3 is given with its conserved first and last residue. The order of the fields is D gene, J gene, clone size, V gene, CDR3 DNA, CDR3 protein. The D gene is left open where the match is weak. Clone size is not always given. Where it is, it says once, few, many or a class for expanded clones.

d_gene: -
j_gene: TRBJ2-7
abundance: -
v_gene: TRBV13
CDR3nt: TGTGCCAGCAGCTTAGGCAGGGTGTCCTACGAGCAGTACTTC
CDR3aa: CASSLGRVSYEQYF

d_gene: -
j_gene: TRBJ1-2
abundance: -
v_gene: TRBV25-1
CDR3nt: TGTGCCAGCAGTGAATATAACCAAGGCGGGGAATATGGCTACACCTTC
CDR3aa: CASSEYNQGGEYGYTF

d_gene: -
j_gene: TRBJ2-7
abundance: -
v_gene: TRBV7-2
CDR3nt: TGTGCCAGCAGCTTCTACAGGCGGCCGGGTTACGAGCAGTACTTC
CDR3aa: CASSFYRRPGYEQYF

d_gene: TRBD1
j_gene: TRBJ2-7
abundance: -
v_gene: TRBV6-1
CDR3nt: TGTGCCAGCTCCCCCGACAGGGGGTCCGAGCAGTACTTC
CDR3aa: CASSPDRGSEQYF

d_gene: TRBD1
j_gene: TRBJ1-6
abundance: -
v_gene: TRBV6-6
CDR3nt: TGTGCCAGCAGTTGGACAGGAGACAATTCACCCCTCCACTTT
CDR3aa: CASSWTGDNSPLHF

d_gene: TRBD1
j_gene: TRBJ1-1
abundance: -
v_gene: TRBV25-1
CDR3nt: TGTGCCAGCAGTGAATGGCGACAGGGTGGCACTGAAGCTTTCTTT
CDR3aa: CASSEWRQGGTEAFF

d_gene: -
j_gene: TRBJ1-2
abundance: -
v_gene: TRBV4-3
CDR3nt: TGCGCCAGCAGCCCTCACAGGGAAGGAGTGTACTATGGCTACACCTTC
CDR3aa: CASSPHREGVYYGYTF

d_gene: -
j_gene: TRBJ2-5
abundance: -
v_gene: TRBV27
CDR3nt: TGTGCCAGCAGTTTAGTTTCTTTGGGACTTGTAGACTCGGAGACCCAGTACTTC
CDR3aa: CASSLVSLGLVDSETQYF

d_gene: -
j_gene: TRBJ1-2
abundance: few
v_gene: TRBV9
CDR3nt: TGTGCCAGCAGCGTAGATCCCAACAGGGTTTTCTATGGCTACACCTTC
CDR3aa: CASSVDPNRVFYGYTF

d_gene: -
j_gene: TRBJ1-1
abundance: once
v_gene: TRBV6-5
CDR3nt: TGTGCCAGCAGACCGAGGGGGTGGACTGAAGCTTTCTTT
CDR3aa: CASRPRGWTEAFF

d_gene: -
j_gene: TRBJ1-5
abundance: few
v_gene: TRBV9
CDR3nt: TGTGCCAGCAGCCAAAGCCCCGGACAGCCCCAGCATTTT
CDR3aa: CASSQSPGQPQHF

d_gene: -
j_gene: TRBJ1-1
abundance: -
v_gene: TRBV4-1
CDR3nt: TGCGCCAGCAGCCAAGATTTGCTGAACACTGAAGCTTTCTTT
CDR3aa: CASSQDLLNTEAFF

d_gene: -
j_gene: TRBJ1-2
abundance: -
v_gene: TRBV11-2
CDR3nt: TGTGCCAGCAGCTTAGGTGGGGTTAGATATGGCTACACCTTC
CDR3aa: CASSLGGVRYGYTF

d_gene: -
j_gene: TRBJ1-2
abundance: once
v_gene: TRBV6-1
CDR3nt: TGTGCCAGCAGTGAAGCCATCACCCCATACTATGGCTACACCTTC
CDR3aa: CASSEAITPYYGYTF

d_gene: -
j_gene: TRBJ1-2
abundance: -
v_gene: TRBV5-1
CDR3nt: TGCGCCAGCAGCTTGGTTTCGGGGGACCCCTATGGCTACACCTTC
CDR3aa: CASSLVSGDPYGYTF

d_gene: -
j_gene: TRBJ1-3
abundance: -
v_gene: TRBV19
CDR3nt: TGTGCCAGTGGGGACATAGGAAACACCATATATTTT
CDR3aa: CASGDIGNTIYF

d_gene: TRBD1
j_gene: TRBJ2-7
abundance: once
v_gene: TRBV7-9
CDR3nt: TGTGCCAGCAGCTCCGGACAGGTCCAGTACGAGCAGTACTTC
CDR3aa: CASSSGQVQYEQYF

d_gene: TRBD1
j_gene: TRBJ2-7
abundance: -
v_gene: TRBV27
CDR3nt: TGTGCTTCCGGACAGGGGGTCACCTACGAGCAGTACTTC
CDR3aa: CASGQGVTYEQYF

d_gene: TRBD2
j_gene: TRBJ2-1
abundance: -
v_gene: TRBV11-2
CDR3nt: TGTGCCAGCAGCGCCACGCGGGGGGCCTCCTACAATGAGCAGTTCTTC
CDR3aa: CASSATRGASYNEQFF

d_gene: -
j_gene: TRBJ2-1
abundance: once
v_gene: TRBV6-6
CDR3nt: TGTGCCAGCAGTTACTTATTTACGGATGAGCAGTTCTTC
CDR3aa: CASSYLFTDEQFF

d_gene: -
j_gene: TRBJ1-2
abundance: -
v_gene: TRBV4-3
CDR3nt: TGCGCCAGCAGCCAAGATACAGGCTCCTATGGCTACACCTTC
CDR3aa: CASSQDTGSYGYTF

d_gene: -
j_gene: TRBJ2-7
abundance: -
v_gene: TRBV6-5
CDR3nt: TGTGCCAGCAGTCCCCATATACGCGAGCAGTACTTC
CDR3aa: CASSPHIREQYF

d_gene: -
j_gene: TRBJ1-4
abundance: -
v_gene: TRBV28
CDR3nt: TGTGCCAGCAGCATGACTGAGATATTACCAAATGAAAAACTGTTTTTT
CDR3aa: CASSMTEILPNEKLFF

d_gene: TRBD2
j_gene: TRBJ2-5
abundance: -
v_gene: TRBV7-9
CDR3nt: TGTGCCAGCAGCTTAGTAGCCACGGGACTAGCGGAGCAAGAGACCCAGTACTTC
CDR3aa: CASSLVATGLAEQETQYF

d_gene: TRBD2
j_gene: TRBJ2-3
abundance: -
v_gene: TRBV6-5
CDR3nt: TGTGCCAGCGGCAAACTAGCGGAAAACACAGATACGCAGTATTTT
CDR3aa: CASGKLAENTDTQYF

d_gene: -
j_gene: TRBJ2-3
abundance: few
v_gene: TRBV5-1
CDR3nt: TGCGCCAGCAGCTTGGCGGTTGGGACAGATACGCAGTATTTT
CDR3aa: CASSLAVGTDTQYF

d_gene: -
j_gene: TRBJ1-2
abundance: once
v_gene: TRBV25-1
CDR3nt: TGTGCCAGCAGTGATGGACGGACGATCTATGGCTACACCTTC
CDR3aa: CASSDGRTIYGYTF

d_gene: -
j_gene: TRBJ1-2
abundance: -
v_gene: TRBV7-8
CDR3nt: TGTGCCAGCAGCTTAGCCGAGGGACCTACCCTAAATGGCTACACCTTC
CDR3aa: CASSLAEGPTLNGYTF

d_gene: -
j_gene: TRBJ1-6
abundance: -
v_gene: TRBV9
CDR3nt: TGTGCCAGCAGCCCTACAGGGAGCTCCTATAATTCACCCCTCCACTTT
CDR3aa: CASSPTGSSYNSPLHF

d_gene: -
j_gene: TRBJ1-5
abundance: -
v_gene: TRBV9
CDR3nt: TGTGCCAGCAGCGTAGGACAGTCGGGGTTGGAGCCCCAGCATTTT
CDR3aa: CASSVGQSGLEPQHF

d_gene: -
j_gene: TRBJ2-7
abundance: -
v_gene: TRBV7-2
CDR3nt: TGTGCCAGCAGCCCCTGGTCCCGAACGGATCTCTACGAGCAGTACTTC
CDR3aa: CASSPWSRTDLYEQYF

d_gene: TRBD2
j_gene: TRBJ2-7
abundance: -
v_gene: TRBV7-2
CDR3nt: TGTGCCAGCAGCTTAGGGCGGGGAGGGGAGCAGTACTTC
CDR3aa: CASSLGRGGEQYF

d_gene: -
j_gene: TRBJ1-4
abundance: -
v_gene: TRBV27
CDR3nt: TGTGCCAGCCGATTAAGGGGAACTAATGAAAAACTGTTTTTT
CDR3aa: CASRLRGTNEKLFF

d_gene: TRBD1
j_gene: TRBJ2-5
abundance: -
v_gene: TRBV28
CDR3nt: TGTGCCAGCACCCAGACAGGGGGCGGGGAGACCCAGTACTTC
CDR3aa: CASTQTGGGETQYF

d_gene: TRBD2
j_gene: TRBJ2-7
abundance: -
v_gene: TRBV10-3
CDR3nt: TGTGCCATCAGTGAGTCTAGCCGGGACTACCTCTTACTCTACGAGCAGTACTTC
CDR3aa: CAISESSRDYLLLYEQYF

d_gene: -
j_gene: TRBJ2-1
abundance: -
v_gene: TRBV25-1
CDR3nt: TGTGCCAGCAGTGAAGGCCCCGGCGATGAGCAGTTCTTC
CDR3aa: CASSEGPGDEQFF

d_gene: -
j_gene: TRBJ2-7
abundance: -
v_gene: TRBV28
CDR3nt: TGTGCCAGCAGGGCCTGGACAACTCCAACCCACGAGCAGTACTTC
CDR3aa: CASRAWTTPTHEQYF